This T cell receptor beta chain was recovered during a study of OX40 agonist ivuxolimab in advanced cancers. As for the study in general: Intravenous ivuxolimab at 0.01 to 10 mg/kg was given to patients every 2 weeks. Study observations and caveats: At 0.1 to 3.0 mg/kg, CD4+ and CD8+ blood T cells expanded clonally by week 6. CD8+ T cells were the subset that, on average, had more expanded clones than CD4+.

Trimming took 6 bases from V and 3 from J, leaving 8 bases between them. This CDR3 contains 11 residues. The germline CDR1 and CDR2 sequences are DFQATT and SNEGSKA (reference sequence). As concerns this clone: Its antigen is currently unknown.

The assay was immunoSEQ multiplex PCR, and TCRdb's table has in-frame clones only and misses some. The sample shows 35,000 to 50,000 clones, roughly 90% of them seen only once. The J gene is TRBJ1-1, the V gene TRBV20-1; unclear D gene. The receptor comes from an adult with an advanced solid tumor such as melanoma, head and neck, liver or kidney cancer. The sample consisted of CD4+ or CD8+ T cells sorted from blood, taken in a trial of the OX40 agonist ivuxolimab. CDR3 amino acids: CSAPYDTEAFF. For the CDR3, the DNA is TGCAGTGCCCCCTACGACACTGAAGCTTTCTTT.